This T cell receptor (beta chain) was obtained from a study of T cells after yellow fever vaccination. Study observations and caveats: At around 95% for CD4 and 70% to 90% for CD8, most primary-vaccination clones showed up again after the booster.

A 5'RACE template-switching step, the method used to make TCR cDNA, added a universal primer site and UMIs. TCRdb called the 5' RACE reads again in MiXCR, with one record for every CDR3 protein. Counted here are hundreds of thousands of distinct CDR3 sequences, around an eighth occurring once; the ten biggest clones make up about 14%. With regard to this clonotype: Its antigen is undetermined.

Trimming pared 3 bases from V and 11 bases from J, leaving 12 bases between. CDR1 is KGHSH and CDR2 is LQKENI in the germline V gene. This CDR3 has 12 amino acids. The TCR comes from a man younger than 45 who received the YFV17D yellow fever vaccine. The chain uses TRBV18 and TRBJ2-3, with D possibly matching TRBD1 (6 bases). Source: PBMCs, taken on the day of the yellow fever booster vaccination. For the CDR3, the DNA is TGTGCCAGCTCACCGGGGACATCTGGGCAGTATTTT. This translates into CASSPGTSGQYF.